These 21 T cell receptor beta chains were sequenced from one sample in a study of cytomegalovirus exposure and HLA in healthy donors. Both 60 Vbeta primers and 13 Jbeta primers went into the PCR. The repertoire was sequenced with immunoSEQ multiplex PCR; TCRdb's copy has only in-frame clones and lacks some. The sample includes more than 90,000 clones, 85% of them seen just once. The sequencing input was PBMCs. These receptors were collected from a man in his thirties or forties in good health and CMV-seronegative.

The rearrangement joins TRBV7-9 to TRBJ1-6, with D unresolved. V lost 4 bases, J lost 10 bases, and 11 bases lay in between. The V gene's germline CDR1 is SEHNR and CDR2 FQNEAQ (reference sequence). CDR3 length: 13 residues. The CDR3 spells CASSSDGGSPLHF. DNA for the CDR3: TGTGCCAGCAGCTCGGACGGAGGATCACCCCTCCACTTT.

This chain uses TRBV4-3 with TRBJ2-1; 11 bases map to TRBD2. This CDR3 has 15 residues. The V and J ends lost 5 bases and 4 bases, in that order; junction bases with no gene match: 4. Germline V gene data show CDR1 as LGHNA and CDR2 as YSLEER. In DNA, the CDR3 is TGCGCCAGCAGCAAAGGACTAGCGGGTTACAATGAGCAGTTCTTC. Encoded protein: CASSKGLAGYNEQFF.

This sequence joins TRBV19 and TRBJ2-1; unclear D gene. Germline assignment: CDR1 LNHDA and CDR2 SQIVND (reference sequence). V dropped 9 bases and J dropped 6 bases, with 12 bases sitting between them. There are 12 residues in the CDR3. CDR3 bases: TGTGCCAGCCTACAGCAGCCCAATGAGCAGTTCTTC. Protein product: CASLQQPNEQFF.

The V call is TRBV29-1, the J call TRBJ1-2, with D unresolved. CDR3 length: 17 residues. Germline V lookup: CDR1 SQVTM, CDR2 ANQGSEA. V dropped 0 bases and J dropped 3 bases, with 20 bases sitting between them. CDR3 in amino acids: CSVEDQGRRARDYGYTF. DNA of the CDR3: TGCAGCGTTGAAGATCAAGGCCGGAGGGCGCGGGACTATGGCTACACCTTC.

The chain joins TRBV2 to TRBJ1-5, with D hard to call. The ends were cut back, 3 bases at V and 0 bases at J, with 6 bases in the middle. Germline assignment: CDR1 SNHLY and CDR2 FYNNEI. The CDR3 length is 14 residues. CDR3 DNA sequence: TGTGCCAGCAGTGAGATTAGTAGCAATCAGCCCCAGCATTTT. As protein: CASSEISSNQPQHF.

The chain joins TRBV25-1 to TRBJ2-7, with 9 positions matching TRBD2. Unmatched junction bases numbered 7, after V lost 4 bases and J lost 0 bases. The germline gives CDR1 MGHDK, CDR2 SYGVNS. The length of the CDR3 is 16 residues. The CDR3 here is CASSAVAGASSYEQYF. DNA of the CDR3: TGTGCCAGCAGTGCCGTAGCGGGGGCGAGCTCCTACGAGCAGTACTTC.

This clone was observed a single time. CDR3 residues: CASSLETGTDTQYF. The DNA of the CDR3 is TGTGCCAGCAGCTTGGAGACAGGGACAGATACGCAGTATTTT. The chain has TRBV5-5 and TRBJ2-3, with TRBD1 matching over 7 bases. J gave up 3 bases and V 0 bases, and 1 base lay outside the gene matches. CDR3 length: 14 residues. Germline CDR1 reads SGHKS; CDR2 reads YYEKEE (reference sequence).

This chain uses TRBV11-2 with TRBJ1-1; TRBD1 aligns across 8 bases. This CDR3 is built from 14 residues. Germline trimming cut 3 bases from V and 4 bases from J; bases unmatched to any gene: 4. Germline lookup yields CDR1 SGHAT and CDR2 FQNNGV. CDR3: CASSFDRGGTEAFF. The CDR3 DNA reads TGTGCCAGCAGCTTTGACAGGGGTGGCACTGAAGCTTTCTTT.

This chain connects TRBV2 to TRBJ2-1; 11 bases match TRBD2. Per germline, CDR1 SNHLY and CDR2 FYNNEI. V was pared by 5 bases and J by 4 bases, with 7 bases of the junction left unmatched. The CDR3 contains 16 residues. In nucleotides, the CDR3 is TGTGCCAGCAGTCCGCGGGGACTAGCGGAATACAATGAGCAGTTCTTC. Translating it yields CASSPRGLAEYNEQFF. Drawing the rest from reference TRBV2 and TRBJ2-1, the complete variable domain is EPEVTQTPSHQVTQMGQEVILRCVPISNHLYFYWYRQILGQKVEFLVSFYNNEISEKSEIFDDQFSVERPDGSNFTLKIRSTKLEDSAMYFCASSPRGLAEYNEQFFGPGTRLTVL.

The rearrangement joins TRBV7-9 to TRBJ1-2; a weak D match, TRBD1 (5 bases). The V gene's germline CDR1 is SEHNR and CDR2 FQNEAQ (reference sequence). The CDR3 extends over 13 amino acids. V dropped 2 bases and J dropped 4 bases, with 8 bases sitting between them. Written as DNA, the CDR3 is TGTGCCAGCAGCTTAAGGGGACTCTATGGCTACACCTTC. This encodes CASSLRGLYGYTF.

The chain is built from TRBV6-1 and TRBJ1-2; no clear D. This CDR3 comprises 13 residues. The V end lost 1 base, the J end lost 3 bases, and 6 bases lay between the germline ends. From germline, CDR1 is MNHNS and CDR2 SASEGT. CDR3 bases: TGTGCCAGCAGTGAAGGCCCGGACTATGGCTACACCTTC. Protein product: CASSEGPDYGYTF.

The chain uses TRBV4-1 and TRBJ2-1; unclear D gene. CDR3 size: 16 residues. Between the trimmed V and J ends, which lost 2 bases and 5 bases, there was a span of 16 bases. CDR1 and CDR2 (germline): MGHRA, YSYEKL. The CDR3 sequence: CASSQLRISYHNEQFF. In nucleotides, the CDR3 is TGCGCCAGCAGCCAACTCAGGATCTCATACCACAATGAGCAGTTCTTC.

In its sample, this clone was seen a few times. The J gene is TRBJ2-7, the V gene TRBV5-1; tentative D call: TRBD1 (5 bases). Deletions cut 4 bases from V and 4 bases from J, with 9 bases between. Looked up from germline, CDR1 is SGHRS and CDR2 is YFSETQ. The CDR3 length is 12 residues. CDR3 loop: CASSQDIYEQYF. CDR3 nucleotides: TGCGCCAGCAGCCAGGACATTTACGAGCAGTACTTC.

This clone was seen once. The J gene is TRBJ1-1, the V gene TRBV18; TRBD1 matches 8 bases. Trimming at V came to 6 bases and at J to 5 bases, leaving 8 bases not matched to a gene. This CDR3 spans 14 amino acids. The germline V gene encodes CDR1 KGHSH and CDR2 LQKENI. The DNA of the CDR3 is TGTGCCAGCTCGGAGGGACAGGTGGGAACTGAAGCTTTCTTT. This sequence encodes CASSEGQVGTEAFF.

V usage is TRBV25-1 and J usage is TRBJ2-7, with 7 bases that match TRBD2. The junction had 11 bases not matched to a gene; V was cut back by 1 base and J by 5 bases. This CDR3 comprises 16 residues. Germline CDR1 MGHDK, CDR2 SYGVNS. In DNA form, the CDR3 reads TGTGCCAGCAGTGAATTAGGGCCGGCGGGAGTTAACGAGCAGTACTTC. Protein sequence: CASSELGPAGVNEQYF.

The J gene is TRBJ2-5, the V gene TRBV14; D not certain. The CDR3 extends over 13 amino acids. Trimming took 0 bases from V and 7 from J, leaving 9 bases between them. Germline CDR1 reads SGHDN; CDR2 reads FVKESK. Here the CDR3 reads CASSQELFGTQYF. For the CDR3, the DNA is TGTGCCAGCAGCCAAGAATTGTTCGGGACCCAGTACTTC.

This clone turned up a few times. J is TRBJ2-1 and V is TRBV7-6; D is perhaps TRBD1 (6 bases). The CDR3 runs to 14 residues. V lost 4 bases and J 7 bases, leaving 14 bases between the germline ends. The germline V gene has CDR1 SGHVS and CDR2 FNYEAQ. The CDR3 loop is CASSSIRGPNEQFF. The CDR3 DNA sequence: TGTGCCAGCAGCTCTATCAGGGGCCCGAATGAGCAGTTCTTC.

The chain has TRBV7-9 and TRBJ2-2, with TRBD2 matching over 11 bases. J was trimmed by 5 bases and V by 2 bases; bases with no gene match: 1. The CDR3 extends over 15 amino acids. Germline CDR1 is SEHNR and CDR2 is FQNEAQ (reference sequence). For the CDR3, the DNA is TGTGCCAGCAGCTTAAGGACTAGCGGGACCGGGGAGCTGTTTTTT. Its translation is CASSLRTSGTGELFF.

This chain links TRBV27 with TRBJ2-7; TRBD1 matches 9 bases. The junction had 9 bases not matched to a gene; V was cut back by 2 bases and J by 4 bases. The CDR3 has 16 residues. Looked up from germline, CDR1 is MNHEY and CDR2 is SMNVEV (reference sequence). This chain's CDR3 is CASSLLGTGKAYEQYF. Here the CDR3 DNA reads TGTGCCAGCAGTTTACTCGGGACAGGGAAAGCTTACGAGCAGTACTTC.

The V and J genes are TRBV25-1 and TRBJ1-2; no firm D call. Trimming removed 6 bases from V and 6 bases from J, with 8 bases in between. Germline CDR1 is MGHDK and CDR2 is SYGVNS. This CDR3 contains 11 residues. CDR3: CASRAGDGYTF. CDR3 sequence (DNA): TGTGCCAGCAGAGCCGGGGATGGCTACACCTTC.

The V and J genes are TRBV6-6 and TRBJ1-4, with D tentatively TRBD1 (5 bases). Germline lookup yields CDR1 MNHNY and CDR2 SVGAGI (reference sequence). The CDR3 covers 14 residues. V was cut by 6 bases and J by 4 bases, with 12 bases left in between. This CDR3 reads CASRKQEINEKLFF. Here the CDR3 DNA reads TGTGCCAGCAGGAAACAGGAGATTAATGAAAAACTGTTTTTT.